Below, 24 T cell receptor beta chains from the same sample are listed, as sequenced in a study of vaccination and CD4 T cells after COVID-19. Treatment given: approximately nine-day PBMC culture with coronavirus spike peptide pools or control peptides (ViraFEST assay). Their recognized antigens are unknown. With the Oncomine TCR Beta short-read assay, DNA from cultured CD4+ T cells was sequenced. TCRdb reprocessed the PCR reads via MiXCR and lists one record per CDR3 protein. Among about 13,000 distinct CDR3 sequences, 65% to 75% were seen once, and the ten largest hold about a third. The sequencing input was CD4+ T cells from blood, cultured in vitro. The receptors originated from a human donor who had recovered from COVID-19.

Written as DNA, the CDR3 is TGTGCCAGCAGCTCCTATGGGACGGACGTGGGTTCACCCCTCCACTTT. This sequence encodes CASSSYGTDVGSPLHF. The chain recombines TRBV7-2 with TRBJ1-6; D may be TRBD1 (5 bases). Deletions cut 4 bases from V and 9 bases from J, with 19 bases between. Germline values: CDR1 SGHTA, CDR2 FQGNSA. The CDR3 extends over 16 amino acids.

V gene TRBV7-2 combines with J gene TRBJ2-7; D gene uncertain. The V gene lost 5 bases and the J gene lost 6 bases, with 14 bases spanning the gap. Germline V gene lookup returns CDR1 SGHTA and CDR2 FQGNSA. This CDR3 is 13 amino acids long. In nucleotides, the CDR3 is TGTGCCAGCAGCCCTCCCCCCTATTCCGAGCAGTACTTC. Residues: CASSPPPYSEQYF.

CDR3 sequence: CASSSTGGTPGLVETQYF. The CDR3 bases are TGTGCCAGCAGTTCGACAGGGGGGACTCCGGGACTAGTCGAGACCCAGTACTTC. The chain has TRBV6-5 and TRBJ2-5, with D maybe TRBD1 (9 bases). CDR1 MNHEY and CDR2 SVGAGI come from the germline V gene. V was cut by 4 bases and J by 5 bases, with 26 bases left in between. This CDR3 comprises 18 residues.

CDR3 loop: CASSLAIQRGNYGYTF. The CDR3 coding sequence is TGTGCCAGCAGCTTAGCGATCCAGAGGGGGAACTATGGCTACACCTTC. The chain has TRBV7-9 and TRBJ1-2; tentative D call: TRBD1 (6 bases). CDR1 and CDR2 from the germline V gene are SEHNR and FQNEAQ (reference sequence). The germline V and J ends were trimmed by 0 bases and 2 bases, with 13 bases remaining between them. This CDR3 has 16 residues.

The J gene is TRBJ1-1, the V gene TRBV7-2, with a tentative D call TRBD1 (5 bases). In germline, CDR1 is SGHTA, CDR2 FQGNSA. V lost 3 bases and J lost 1, with 9 bases in between. There are 14 residues in the CDR3. CDR3 loop: CASSFGQGNTEAFF. CDR3 DNA sequence: TGTGCCAGCAGCTTCGGGCAGGGGAACACTGAAGCTTTCTTT.

The V gene is TRBV19, the J gene TRBJ1-6; D remains unclear. The CDR3 is 12 residues long. V was shortened by 3 bases and J by 10 bases, with 7 bases between the two germline ends. Germline-derived CDR1 and CDR2 are LNHDA and SQIVND (reference sequence). CDR3 protein: CASSMRSSPLHF. The CDR3 bases are TGTGCCAGTAGTATGAGGTCCTCACCCCTCCACTTT.

In this sample, this clonotype is medium-sized. V usage is TRBV7-2 and J usage is TRBJ2-7, with D perhaps TRBD2 (5 bases). The CDR3 length is 13 residues. CDR1 is SGHTA, CDR2 FQGNSA, per germline. The germline V and J ends were trimmed by 3 bases and 3 bases, with 9 bases remaining between them. The CDR3 protein is CASSFGLNYEQYF. The CDR3, as DNA: TGTGCCAGCAGCTTCGGACTGAACTACGAGCAGTACTTC.

As regards this clonotype: A read error is possible here, since a much larger clone lies one base away. The final CDR3 position lacks the conserved phenylalanine or tryptophan, pointing to a likely read error. The chain is built from TRBV24-1 and TRBJ1-2; D is ambiguous. CDR1 and CDR2 (germline): KGHDR, SFDVKD. V lost 2 bases and J 7 bases, leaving 10 bases between the germline ends. The CDR3 has 13 residues. CDR3 region: CATSDWRSGGYTS. DNA for the CDR3: TGTGCCACCAGTGATTGGAGGTCCGGTGGCTACACCTCC.

The chain employs TRBV30 and TRBJ2-3, with a possible D match to TRBD2 (6 bases). With 2 bases removed from V and 4 bases from J, the gap between germline ends came to 10 bases. Per the germline V gene, CDR1 is GTSNPN and CDR2 is SVGIG (reference sequence). This CDR3 contains 13 residues. CDR3 DNA: TGTGCCTGGAGTTGGGGGGTCCCAGATACGCAGTATTTT. Its translation is CAWSWGVPDTQYF.

A few counts support this clonotype. V and J are TRBV20-1 and TRBJ1-2, with D perhaps matching TRBD1 (6 bases). The CDR3 is made up of 13 amino acids. Per germline, CDR1 DFQATT and CDR2 SNEGSKA (reference sequence). V was cut by 0 bases and J by 3 bases, with 8 bases left in between. The CDR3 DNA sequence: TGCAGTGCTAGAGAGGGGGCTTACTATGGCTACACCTTC. It encodes CSAREGAYYGYTF.

V gene TRBV19 combines with J gene TRBJ1-5; tentative D call: TRBD1 (6 bases). Trimming removed 5 bases at V and 2 bases at J, with 10 bases between. The germline V gene encodes CDR1 LNHDA and CDR2 SQIVND (reference sequence). CDR3 length: 14 amino acids. The CDR3 loop is CASSARQGNQPQHF. CDR3 nucleotides: TGTGCCAGTAGTGCCAGACAGGGCAATCAGCCCCAGCATTTT.

Here the CDR3 reads CAISTGQPANYGYTF. Here the CDR3 DNA reads TGTGCCATCAGTACCGGACAACCAGCTAACTATGGCTACACCTTC. The V and J genes are TRBV10-3 and TRBJ1-2; weak D call: TRBD1 (5 bases). With 5 bases removed from V and 0 bases from J, the gap between germline ends came to 13 bases. CDR1 and CDR2 from the germline V gene are ENHRY and SYGVKD. CDR3 size: 15 residues.

The CDR3 is CASSLRQSGTEAFF. CDR3 sequence (DNA): TGTGCCAGCAGCTTAAGACAGTCGGGGACTGAAGCTTTCTTT. This sequence joins TRBV7-9 and TRBJ1-1; D may be TRBD1 (5 bases). The V and J ends lost 2 bases and 5 bases respectively, with 12 bases between them. This CDR3 comprises 14 residues. In germline, CDR1 is SEHNR, CDR2 FQNEAQ (reference sequence).

This clonotype was recorded only once. The V and J genes are TRBV12-3 or TRBV12-4 and TRBJ1-5, with D maybe TRBD1 (6 bases). This CDR3 spans 17 amino acids. V was clipped by 5 bases and J by 4 bases, with 21 bases between them. Written as DNA, the CDR3 is TGTGCCAGCAGTAGGGGGGTGGGCTCTGCGGCGAATCAGCCCCAGCATTTT. It yields the protein CASSRGVGSAANQPQHF.

This clonotype was observed a single time. The rearrangement links TRBV27 to TRBJ1-5, with unresolved D. Germline V lookup: CDR1 MNHEY, CDR2 SMNVEV (reference sequence). This CDR3 spans 15 amino acids. The V gene lost 2 bases and the J gene lost 0 bases, with 8 bases spanning the gap. CDR3 nucleotides: TGTGCCAGCAGTTTAACGGGATATAGCAATCAGCCCCAGCATTTT. Protein product: CASSLTGYSNQPQHF.

The V and J genes are TRBV7-4 and TRBJ1-5; D gene unclear. V shed 1 base and J shed 4 bases, with 14 bases lying between them. Germline V CDR1 and CDR2: SGHVT, SQSDAQ. CDR3 size: 16 residues. The CDR3, as DNA: TGTGCCAGCAGCTTAGGGTGGGCGTTTTGGAATCAGCCCCAGCATTTT. Its translation is CASSLGWAFWNQPQHF. Drawing the rest from reference TRBV7-4 and TRBJ1-5, the complete variable domain is GAGVSQSPRYKVAKRGRDVALRCDSISGHVTLYWYRQTLGQGSEVLTYSQSDAQRDKSGRPSGRFSAERPERSVSTLKIQRTEQGDSAVYLCASSLGWAFWNQPQHFGDGTRLSIL.

The V and J genes are TRBV6-2 or TRBV6-3 and TRBJ2-7; D unclear. CDR3 size: 13 residues. Trimming shortened V by 7 bases and J by 3 bases, and 13 bases separated the two germline ends. From germline, CDR1 is MNHEY and CDR2 SVGEGT. The chain's CDR3 is CASNDDKDYEQYF. CDR3 bases: TGTGCCAGCAACGATGATAAAGACTACGAGCAGTACTTC.

The chain joins TRBV6-2 or TRBV6-3 to TRBJ2-5; 7 positions match TRBD2. Germline V lookup: CDR1 MNHEY, CDR2 SVGEGT. This CDR3 is 15 amino acids long. The junction had 7 bases not matched to a gene; V was cut back by 4 bases and J by 2 bases. CDR3 region: CASSSHPGLQETQYF. CDR3 nucleotides: TGTGCCAGCAGTTCCCACCCGGGACTACAAGAGACCCAGTACTTC.

This chain links TRBV20-1 with TRBJ1-1; D is uncertain. This CDR3 has 13 amino acids. Germline V gives CDR1 DFQATT, CDR2 SNEGSKA (reference sequence). Trimming removed 0 bases from V and 8 bases from J, with 13 bases in between. The chain's CDR3 is CSARDQLVGEAFF. The DNA for the CDR3 is TGCAGTGCTAGAGATCAGTTGGTTGGAGAAGCTTTCTTT.

This clonotype was detected a few times. V is TRBV20-1 and J is TRBJ1-5, with 9 bases lining up with TRBD1. The CDR3 length is 13 residues. The germline CDR1 and CDR2 sequences are DFQATT and SNEGSKA (reference sequence). V lost 6 bases, J lost 5 bases, and 5 bases stayed unmatched. In DNA, the CDR3 is TGCAGTGCCACCCGGGACAGGGATCAGCCCCAGCATTTT. Amino acids: CSATRDRDQPQHF.

The V gene is TRBV27, the J gene TRBJ1-5; possibly TRBD1 for D (6 bases). The germline CDR1 and CDR2 sequences are MNHEY and SMNVEV (reference sequence). The CDR3 consists of 17 residues. The germline V and J ends were trimmed by 4 bases and 0 bases, with 16 bases remaining between them. The DNA for the CDR3 is TGTGCCAGCAGTTCACGGGCGGACAGACTTAGCAATCAGCCCCAGCATTTT. This encodes CASSSRADRLSNQPQHF.

The V and J genes are TRBV5-1 and TRBJ2-4; D may be TRBD2 (6 bases). V lost 3 bases, J lost 3 bases, and 16 bases lay in between. The germline gives CDR1 SGHRS, CDR2 YFSETQ. This CDR3 comprises 16 residues. The CDR3 DNA follows: TGCGCCAGCAGCTCAATTAGCGGAGGTGGCAAAAACATTCAGTACTTC. This gives the protein CASSSISGGGKNIQYF.

The V gene is TRBV27, the J gene TRBJ1-6; the D gene is possibly TRBD1 (5 bases). CDR3 length: 16 residues. Germline V lookup: CDR1 MNHEY, CDR2 SMNVEV (reference sequence). V lost 6 bases and J lost 5, with 17 bases in between. Written as DNA, the CDR3 is TGTGCCAGCAGCTCCCCCGCAGGGACTAATAATTCACCCCTCCACTTT. Protein sequence: CASSSPAGTNNSPLHF.

This clonotype counts as large (0.1 to 1%). V and J are TRBV7-2 and TRBJ2-3; TRBD2 matches 9 bases. The CDR3 spans 16 residues. V was pared by 2 bases and J by 1 base, with 4 bases of the junction left unmatched. CDR1 and CDR2 from the germline V gene are SGHTA and FQGNSA. CDR3 sequence: CASSLKTSGRTDTQYF. DNA of the CDR3: TGTGCCAGCAGCTTAAAGACTAGCGGTCGCACAGATACGCAGTATTTT.